One sample yielded the 24 T cell receptor beta chains listed below, sequenced in a study of cytomegalovirus exposure and HLA in healthy donors. PCR amplification relied on 60 Vbeta primers (plus 13 Jbeta primers). Sequencing used immunoSEQ multiplex PCR; TCRdb keeps in-frame clones, though not all of them. The sample totals roughly 100,000 clones. Input material: PBMCs. Receptor source: a man in his fifties in good health and CMV-seronegative.

The chain is built from TRBV7-8 and TRBJ2-7, with D possibly TRBD1 on 6 matching bases. The CDR3 totals 15 residues. V lost 1 base, J lost 2 bases, and 12 bases lay in between. Germline lookup yields CDR1 SGHVS and CDR2 FQNEAQ. This CDR3 reads CASSLVQGAAYEQYF. The CDR3 DNA is TGTGCCAGCAGCTTAGTACAGGGAGCGGCCTACGAGCAGTACTTC. The full variable domain, with the rest looked up from reference TRBV7-8 and TRBJ2-7, is GAGVSQSPRYKVAKRGQDVALRCDPISGHVSLFWYQQALGQGPEFLTYFQNEAQLDKSGLPSDRFFAERPEGSVSTLKIQRTQQEDSAVYLCASSLVQGAAYEQYFGPGTRLTVT.

The chain recombines TRBV5-1 with TRBJ2-1; 11 bases match TRBD2. Germline CDR1 reads SGHRS; CDR2 reads YFSETQ. The CDR3 runs 18 residues. V dropped 2 bases and J dropped 0; count of bases not matched to a gene: 7. CDR3 loop: CASSLATSGTHSYNEQFF. In nucleotides, the CDR3 is TGCGCCAGCAGCTTAGCGACTAGCGGGACTCACTCCTACAATGAGCAGTTCTTC.

About this clone itself: The same CDR3 also results from other DNA sequences found in this sample. J is TRBJ1-1 and V is TRBV20-1; D is undetermined. The V end lost 6 bases, the J end lost 1 base, and 6 bases lay between the germline ends. CDR1 and CDR2 (germline): DFQATT, SNEGSKA (reference sequence). This CDR3 is 11 amino acids long. The CDR3 DNA reads TGCAGTGCGTACGGGAACACTGAAGCTTTCTTT. Translated, it gives CSAYGNTEAFF.

V usage is TRBV4-3 and J usage is TRBJ1-6; D remains unclear. This CDR3 has 17 residues. Trimming shortened V by 4 bases and J by 0 bases, and 13 bases separated the two germline ends. Germline V lookup: CDR1 LGHNA, CDR2 YSLEER. Here the CDR3 DNA reads TGCGCCAGCAGCCTGGAGGCGGAGAGCTCCTATAATTCACCCCTCCACTTT. Translated: CASSLEAESSYNSPLHF.

V gene TRBV18 combines with J gene TRBJ2-7; TRBD1 matches at 7 bases. Germline CDR1 KGHSH, CDR2 LQKENI. Trimming at V came to 5 bases and at J to 1 base, leaving 5 bases not matched to a gene. The CDR3 has 14 amino acids. As DNA, the CDR3 is TGTGCCAGCTCAGCCGGGACAGCTTCCTACGAGCAGTACTTC. It yields the protein CASSAGTASYEQYF.

The V call is TRBV6-5, the J call TRBJ2-5, with 9 bases matching TRBD1. TRBJ2-7 matches the DNA end more closely, so the J call is doubtful. From germline, CDR1 is MNHEY and CDR2 SVGAGI. The CDR3 has 15 amino acids. The CDR3 sequence is CASSLDRGKLYEQYF. CDR3 DNA sequence: TGTGCCAGCAGCTTGGACAGGGGAAAACTCTACGAGCAGTACTTC.

The chain uses TRBV5-1 and TRBJ1-1; 7 bases agree with TRBD1. The CDR3 consists of 15 residues. Germline trimming cut 0 bases from V and 4 bases from J; bases unmatched to any gene: 6. CDR1 is SGHRS and CDR2 is YFSETQ in the germline V gene. The CDR3 region is CASSLAEAGGTEAFF. The CDR3 DNA is TGCGCCAGCAGCTTGGCTGAGGCAGGGGGCACTGAAGCTTTCTTT.

The rearrangement links TRBV6-1 to TRBJ1-1; 7 nucleotides align to TRBD1. Germline values: CDR1 MNHNS, CDR2 SASEGT. This CDR3 comprises 15 residues. The junction had 8 bases not matched to a gene; V was cut back by 4 bases and J by 3 bases. CDR3 nucleotide sequence: TGTGCCAGCAGTGTGGGACAGAGTCTGTACACTGAAGCTTTCTTT. It specifies CASSVGQSLYTEAFF.

The J gene is TRBJ1-5, the V gene TRBV30; TRBD1 matches at 7 bases. CDR1 GTSNPN and CDR2 SVGIG come from the germline V gene (reference sequence). There are 15 residues in the CDR3. V was pared by 0 bases and J by 6 bases, with 8 bases of the junction left unmatched. The CDR3 DNA follows: TGTGCCTGGAGTGTATTAGGGGGCGGTGGTCAGCCCCAGCATTTT. It yields the protein CAWSVLGGGGQPQHF.

CDR3 DNA: TGTGCGTCGGCAGGGGGCAGACAAGAGACCCAGTACTTC. Residues: CASAGGRQETQYF. This chain joins TRBV19 and TRBJ2-5, with 8 bases matching TRBD1. The germline CDR1 and CDR2 sequences are LNHDA and SQIVND (reference sequence). The CDR3 runs to 13 residues.

This chain joins TRBV7-9 and TRBJ1-1; tentative D call: TRBD1 (6 bases). CDR1 and CDR2 from the germline V gene are SEHNR and FQNEAQ (reference sequence). V lost 4 bases, J lost 1 base, and 19 bases lay in between. This CDR3 has 17 residues. CDR3 protein: CASSYDKRSGANTEAFF. Here the CDR3 DNA reads TGTGCCAGCAGCTACGATAAAAGGTCAGGGGCGAACACTGAAGCTTTCTTT.

V is TRBV9 and J is TRBJ1-1; D remains ambiguous. V was pared by 0 bases and J by 5 bases, with 11 bases between. From germline, CDR1 is SGDLS and CDR2 YYNGEE. This CDR3 comprises 14 residues. This CDR3 reads CASSVVPGGTEAFF. The DNA for the CDR3 is TGTGCCAGCAGCGTAGTACCGGGAGGGACTGAAGCTTTCTTT.

The chain joins TRBV19 to TRBJ2-7, with D possibly TRBD1 on 6 matching bases. Germline-derived CDR1 and CDR2 are LNHDA and SQIVND (reference sequence). V lost 5 bases and J 6 bases, leaving 11 bases between the germline ends. CDR3 length equals 12 residues. CDR3 nucleotides: TGTGCCAGTAGTCCTACAGGGAGCGAGCAGTACTTC. This gives the protein CASSPTGSEQYF. The variable domain in full, completed from reference TRBV19 and TRBJ2-7, reads DGGITQSPKYLFRKEGQNVTLSCEQNLNHDAMYWYRQDPGQGLRLIYYSQIVNDFQKGDIAEGYSVSREKKESFPLTVTSAQKNPTAFYLCASSPTGSEQYFGPGTRLTVT.

The V and J genes are TRBV29-1 and TRBJ2-1; 12 nucleotides line up with TRBD2. Germline CDR1 is SQVTM and CDR2 is ANQGSEA. CDR3 length: 14 residues. The V gene end was trimmed by 2 bases and the J gene end by 6 bases; junction bases not matched to a gene: 2. This chain's CDR3 is CSVERTSGANEQFF. Written as DNA, the CDR3 is TGCAGCGTTGAACGGACTAGCGGGGCCAATGAGCAGTTCTTC.

This chain joins TRBV9 and TRBJ2-7; TRBD2 aligns across 7 bases. The length of the CDR3 is 14 residues. V was clipped by 3 bases and J by 3 bases; unmatched bases: 6. Germline CDR1 and CDR2: SGDLS and YYNGEE. CDR3 region: CASSESGDHYEQYF. CDR3 DNA: TGTGCCAGCAGCGAGAGCGGGGACCACTACGAGCAGTACTTC.

This chain joins TRBV6-5 and TRBJ2-7; D possibly corresponds to TRBD1 (5 bases). Per germline, CDR1 MNHEY and CDR2 SVGAGI. The V end lost 5 bases, the J end lost 4 bases, and 15 bases lay between the germline ends. CDR3 length: 14 amino acids. The CDR3 loop is CASSRQYRQYEQYF. The CDR3 nucleotides are TGTGCCAGCAGTCGACAGTATCGACAGTACGAGCAGTACTTC.

The rearrangement uses TRBV5-4 and TRBJ1-3; 8 positions agree with TRBD1. Germline assignment: CDR1 SGHNT and CDR2 YYREEE (reference sequence). This CDR3 region has 15 residues. V gave up 4 bases and J gave up 6 bases; unmatched junction bases: 9. The CDR3 bases are TGTGCCAGCAGCATACGGACAGGGTTCGAAAACACCATATATTTT. Residues: CASSIRTGFENTIYF.

V gene TRBV19 combines with J gene TRBJ2-3, with 12 bases fitting TRBD2. The trim removed 4 bases at V and 1 base at J, leaving 12 bases unmatched. The V gene's germline CDR1 is LNHDA and CDR2 SQIVND (reference sequence). The CDR3 is 19 amino acids. The CDR3 spells CASSTRTSGMVGGTDTQYF. The CDR3 coding sequence is TGTGCCAGTAGTACTCGGACTAGCGGGATGGTTGGTGGCACAGATACGCAGTATTTT.

V usage is TRBV30 and J usage is TRBJ2-5; D is possibly TRBD2 (6 bases). This CDR3 comprises 12 residues. V was trimmed by 1 base and J by 7 bases, leaving 10 bases between them. The germline V gene encodes CDR1 GTSNPN and CDR2 SVGIG (reference sequence). The CDR3 region has the DNA TGTGCCTGGAGTGGCGGGGAAGCGACCCAGTACTTC. It yields the protein CAWSGGEATQYF.

This sequence joins TRBV27 and TRBJ1-4; TRBD1 might be the D (5 bases). The CDR3 has 14 residues. V lost 0 bases and J lost 12, with 14 bases in between. Germline lookup yields CDR1 MNHEY and CDR2 SMNVEV (reference sequence). The CDR3 is CASSLSAGVDELFF. CDR3 DNA sequence: TGTGCCAGCAGTTTATCGGCGGGGGTCGACGAACTGTTTTTT. Full variable domain (remainder filled in from reference TRBV27 and TRBJ1-4): EAQVTQNPRYLITVTGKKLTVTCSQNMNHEYMSWYRQDPGLGLRQIYYSMNVEVTDKGDVPEGYKVSRKEKRNFPLILESPSPNQTSLYFCASSLSAGVDELFFGSGTQLSVL.

The chain is built from TRBV7-9 and TRBJ2-5, with a weak D call TRBD1 (5 bases). This CDR3 comprises 11 residues. Germline CDR1 SEHNR, CDR2 FQNEAQ (reference sequence). Deletions cut 8 bases from V and 2 bases from J, with 6 bases between. The CDR3 DNA sequence: TGTGCCAGCGGGGCTCAAGAGACCCAGTACTTC. It translates to CASGAQETQYF.

V is TRBV7-2 and J is TRBJ2-7, with TRBD2 matching over 11 bases. The CDR3 totals 17 residues. J was trimmed by 4 bases and V by 0 bases; bases with no gene match: 8. Germline values: CDR1 SGHTA, CDR2 FQGNSA. The CDR3 loop is CASSLASGGAELYEQYF. CDR3 DNA sequence: TGTGCCAGCAGCTTAGCTAGCGGGGGGGCCGAGTTGTACGAGCAGTACTTC.

The CDR3 is CSVPGTGFYEQYF. The CDR3 coding sequence is TGCAGCGTCCCCGGGACAGGGTTTTACGAGCAGTACTTC. This chain uses TRBV29-1 with TRBJ2-5, with 9 nucleotides matching TRBD1. The DNA end is a closer match to TRBJ2-7, so the J assignment may be wrong. Germline-derived CDR1 and CDR2 are SQVTM and ANQGSEA. The CDR3 contains 13 residues.

The J gene is TRBJ2-5, the V gene TRBV19; 8 nucleotides match TRBD1. V was clipped by 4 bases and J by 0 bases; unmatched bases: 7. Germline values: CDR1 LNHDA, CDR2 SQIVND (reference sequence). The CDR3 sequence is 16 residues long. In nucleotides, the CDR3 is TGTGCCAGTAGTAGCCCGGGACAGGACAACCAAGAGACCCAGTACTTC. This translates into CASSSPGQDNQETQYF.